A single sample gave rise to the 32 T cell receptor beta chains below, sequenced in a study of blood T cell repertoires in COVID-19. Profiled with immunoSEQ multiplex PCR; TCRdb holds only in-frame clones, not every one. The profile shows some 140,000 clones, approximately 90% of them singletons. The sequencing input was peripheral blood. The receptors stem from a man aged 45-65 years with active or convalescent COVID-19.

The chain combines TRBV12-3 or TRBV12-4 with TRBJ1-5; TRBD1 is a possible D gene (6 bases). The CDR3 spans 13 residues. Trimming cost V 9 bases and J 3 bases, with 12 bases left between them. As DNA, the CDR3 is TGTGCCAGTAAGGACAGCGACAATCAGCCCCAGCATTTT. Amino acid sequence: CASKDSDNQPQHF.

This clone is a singleton in its sample. The chain joins TRBV3-1 (or the pseudogene TRBV3-2) to TRBJ2-1; tentative D call: TRBD2 (6 bases). The ends were cut back, 2 bases at V and 6 bases at J, with 14 bases in the middle. The CDR3 has 15 amino acids. Germline V gives CDR1 LGHDT, CDR2 YNNKEL (reference sequence). CDR3 region: CASSQQPGEPNEQFF. The CDR3 DNA reads TGTGCCAGCAGCCAACAACCGGGAGAGCCCAATGAGCAGTTCTTC.

The chain combines TRBV5-4 with TRBJ1-1; D may be TRBD1 (6 bases). The CDR3 length is 17 residues. Trimming took 3 bases from V and 6 from J, leaving 24 bases between them. Germline CDR1 and CDR2: SGHNT and YYREEE (reference sequence). CDR3: CASSSDSGAGRRAEAFF. CDR3 nucleotide sequence: TGTGCCAGCAGCTCCGACTCAGGGGCCGGCCGCAGGGCTGAAGCTTTCTTT. The full variable domain, rest sourced from reference TRBV5-4 and TRBJ1-1, is ETGVTQSPTHLIKTRGQQVTLRCSSQSGHNTVSWYQQALGQGPQFIFQYYREEENGRGNFPPRFSGLQFPNYSSELNVNALELDDSALYLCASSSDSGAGRRAEAFFGQGTRLTVV.

The chain couples TRBV19 to TRBJ2-1, with 7 bases that match TRBD1. V was pared by 3 bases and J by 7 bases, with 6 bases of the junction left unmatched. Germline V CDR1 and CDR2: LNHDA, SQIVND (reference sequence). This CDR3 is built from 14 residues. The CDR3 coding sequence is TGTGCCAGTAGTATCCGCAGGGGGTTTAATGAGCAGTTCTTC. It encodes CASSIRRGFNEQFF.

The chain is built from TRBV4-2 and TRBJ1-2; a possible D gene is TRBD1 (5 bases). Trimming left V 2 bases short and J 5 bases short, with 15 bases between. Germline V gene data show CDR1 as LGHNA and CDR2 as YNFKEQ. The CDR3 runs 15 residues. The CDR3 DNA follows: TGTGCCAGCAGCCAACCTGATGTGACAGTATATGGCTACACCTTC. As protein: CASSQPDVTVYGYTF.

The chain employs TRBV19 and TRBJ2-3; 9 nucleotides match TRBD1. This CDR3 is 15 amino acids long. Germline CDR1 and CDR2: LNHDA and SQIVND (reference sequence). Trimming at V came to 6 bases and at J to 4 bases, leaving 8 bases not matched to a gene. CDR3 in DNA: TGTGCCAGTAGACAAACAGGGGGCGGGTCAGATACGCAGTATTTT. Its translation is CASRQTGGGSDTQYF.

The gene calls are TRBV6-2 or TRBV6-3 and TRBJ1-1; possibly TRBD1 for D (5 bases). Trimming pared 3 bases from V and 5 bases from J, leaving 19 bases between. Germline V gene sequence: CDR1 MNHEY, CDR2 SVGEGT. The CDR3 covers 16 residues. The CDR3 sequence is CASSYPLSRGETEAFF. CDR3 in DNA: TGTGCCAGCAGTTATCCTCTCAGCCGGGGGGAGACTGAAGCTTTCTTT.

CDR3: CASSLGSGQYF. The CDR3 bases are TGTGCCAGCAGTCTAGGAAGTGGGCAGTACTTC. The chain uses TRBV6-2 or TRBV6-3 and TRBJ2-7; D is unclear. With 5 bases removed from V and 9 bases from J, the gap between germline ends came to 11 bases. Germline loops: CDR1 MNHEY, CDR2 SVGEGT. The CDR3 sequence is 11 residues long.

V gene TRBV4-3 combines with J gene TRBJ2-2, with 9 positions matching TRBD1. The ends lost 4 bases at V and 0 bases at J; junction bases unmatched: 3. The CDR3 consists of 16 residues. Germline V CDR1 and CDR2: LGHNA, YSLEER. This CDR3 reads CASSPRTGANTGELFF. The CDR3 DNA follows: TGCGCCAGCAGCCCACGGACAGGGGCGAACACCGGGGAGCTGTTTTTT.

This clone has more than one count but fewer than ten. V is TRBV2 and J is TRBJ1-6, with D possibly TRBD1 on 6 matching bases. The CDR3 spans 15 residues. V was pared by 1 base and J by 5 bases, with 9 bases between. From germline, CDR1 is SNHLY and CDR2 FYNNEI. CDR3 residues: CASSEGQVNNSPLHF. The CDR3 bases are TGTGCCAGCAGTGAAGGACAGGTGAATAATTCACCCCTCCACTTT.

The chain joins TRBV12-5 to TRBJ1-6; D not resolved. The CDR3 runs to 15 residues. Trimming took 3 bases from V and 0 from J, leaving 6 bases between them. CDR1 is LGHNT, CDR2 FRNRAP, per germline. CDR3 DNA sequence: TGTGCTAGTGGTTTTAAGAGCTCCTATAATTCACCCCTCCACTTT. This gives the protein CASGFKSSYNSPLHF.

This chain links TRBV7-9 with TRBJ1-3; maybe TRBD1 (6 bases). The germline gives CDR1 SEHNR, CDR2 FQNEAQ (reference sequence). Trimming cost V 4 bases and J 8 bases, with 21 bases left between them. The CDR3 is made up of 16 amino acids. CDR3 protein: CASSYSRTDFVYTIYF. Here the CDR3 DNA reads TGTGCCAGCAGCTATAGTAGGACAGATTTCGTTTACACCATATATTTT.

The chain joins TRBV2 to TRBJ2-5, with 7 bases matching TRBD1. J was trimmed by 4 bases and V by 6 bases; bases with no gene match: 11. The V gene's germline CDR1 is SNHLY and CDR2 FYNNEI. The CDR3 consists of 15 residues. CDR3 bases: TGTGCCAGCAGGAAAAACAGGGGAAGCGTAGAGACCCAGTACTTC. Translated, it gives CASRKNRGSVETQYF.

This clone has just a few counts. This chain links TRBV19 with TRBJ2-7; 8 positions agree with TRBD1. Germline V gene data show CDR1 as LNHDA and CDR2 as SQIVND (reference sequence). The CDR3 totals 15 residues. With V trimmed by 3 bases and J by 2 bases, 6 bases remained unmatched. The CDR3 DNA reads as TGTGCCAGTAGTATCGTAGGGACAGGACCCTACGAGCAGTACTTC. Its protein product is CASSIVGTGPYEQYF.

The chain uses TRBV7-9 and TRBJ2-1; no reliable D call. CDR1 SEHNR and CDR2 FQNEAQ come from the germline V gene (reference sequence). The CDR3 is 15 amino acids. Trimming took off 2 bases at V and 0 bases at J, with 8 bases between the two ends. The CDR3 sequence is CASSLSYDSYNEQFF. DNA for the CDR3: TGTGCCAGCAGCTTATCCTATGACTCCTACAATGAGCAGTTCTTC.

The gene calls are TRBV4-3 and TRBJ2-2, with TRBD1 matching 8 bases. This CDR3 spans 17 amino acids. With 1 base clipped from V and 4 bases from J, the junction kept 8 bases outside the gene matches. Germline CDR1 is LGHNA and CDR2 is YSLEER. The CDR3 bases are TGCGCCAGCAGCCAAGGCCCCGGGACAGGTCTCACCGGGGAGCTGTTTTTT. The encoded protein is CASSQGPGTGLTGELFF.

The chain carries TRBV5-1 and TRBJ2-5, with a tentative D call TRBD2 (5 bases). The CDR3 is 17 amino acids. Trimming shortened V by 0 bases and J by 3 bases, and 18 bases separated the two germline ends. CDR1 is SGHRS and CDR2 is YFSETQ in the germline V gene. The CDR3 here is CASSLEEGGSRKETQYF. The CDR3, as DNA: TGCGCCAGCAGCTTGGAGGAAGGCGGGTCACGGAAAGAGACCCAGTACTTC. Filled out from reference TRBV5-1 and TRBJ2-5, the complete variable domain reads KAGVTQTPRYLIKTRGQQVTLSCSPISGHRSVSWYQQTPGQGLQFLFEYFSETQRNKGNFPGRFSGRQFSNSRSEMNVSTLELGDSALYLCASSLEEGGSRKETQYFGPGTRLLVL.

This chain joins TRBV6-5 and TRBJ2-7; D might be TRBD2 (8 bases). The V end was cut by 6 bases, the J end by 4 bases, with 19 bases between. The germline V gene encodes CDR1 MNHEY and CDR2 SVGAGI. The CDR3 covers 15 residues. CDR3 in amino acids: CASSPREGARYEQYF. The CDR3 DNA sequence: TGTGCCAGCAGCCCCCGGGAGGGGGCCCGGTACGAGCAGTACTTC.

The rearrangement joins TRBV28 to TRBJ2-3; 7 nucleotides line up with TRBD2. The CDR3 loop spans 16 amino acids. Germline V gives CDR1 MDHEN, CDR2 SYDVKM. The V and J ends lost 7 bases and 0 bases, in that order; junction bases with no gene match: 10. This CDR3 reads CASTTFGGGSTDTQYF. In DNA form, the CDR3 reads TGTGCCAGCACCACTTTTGGGGGGGGTAGCACAGATACGCAGTATTTT.

V usage is TRBV6-1 and J usage is TRBJ1-5; D might be TRBD1 (5 bases). This CDR3 is 14 amino acids long. Germline loops: CDR1 MNHNS, CDR2 SASEGT. V lost 0 bases, J lost 9 bases, and 12 bases lay in between. The CDR3 is CASSEAGGSGPQHF. The CDR3 nucleotides read TGTGCCAGCAGTGAAGCGGGGGGGTCGGGGCCCCAGCATTTT.

To note about this clone: The same CDR3 can be traced to other DNA sequences in this sample. This chain's CDR3 is CASSMGQRGEKLFF. As DNA, the CDR3 is TGTGCCAGTAGTATGGGACAGCGAGGCGAAAAACTGTTTTTT. The chain combines TRBV19 with TRBJ1-4; 7 bases are shared with TRBD1. Per germline, CDR1 LNHDA and CDR2 SQIVND (reference sequence). Germline trimming cut 3 bases from V and 8 bases from J; bases unmatched to any gene: 6. The CDR3 has 14 amino acids.

This rearrangement joins TRBV29-1 to TRBJ1-2, with 7 bases lining up with TRBD1. CDR3 length: 12 amino acids. V gave up 7 bases and J gave up 4 bases; unmatched junction bases: 6. Germline CDR1 reads SQVTM; CDR2 reads ANQGSEA. The CDR3 bases are TGCAGCGCCGGGACAGTAGGCTATGGCTACACCTTC. It translates to CSAGTVGYGYTF. Variable domain in full (rest from reference TRBV29-1 and TRBJ1-2): SAVISQKPSRDICQRGTSLTIQCQVDSQVTMMFWYRQQPGQSLTLIATANQGSEATYESGFVIDKFPISRPNLTFSTLTVSNMSPEDSSIYLCSAGTVGYGYTFGSGTRLTVV.

The chain couples TRBV12-3 or TRBV12-4 to TRBJ1-1; 7 nucleotides align to TRBD1. J was trimmed by 7 bases and V by 7 bases; bases with no gene match: 3. This CDR3 has 11 amino acids. The CDR3 sequence is CASTDRVEAFF. The CDR3 DNA reads TGTGCCAGCACCGACAGGGTTGAAGCTTTCTTT.

The chain recombines TRBV5-1 with TRBJ1-4, with 10 bases fitting TRBD1. Germline CDR1 and CDR2: SGHRS and YFSETQ. The CDR3 runs to 17 residues. V lost 4 bases and J lost 7; bases outside the gene matches: 13. DNA for the CDR3: TGCGCCAGCAGCCCGGGACAGGGGCCTACCGGAGGTGAAAAACTGTTTTTT. Its protein is CASSPGQGPTGGEKLFF.

The gene calls are TRBV11-2 and TRBJ1-2; maybe TRBD1 (6 bases). Deletions cut 7 bases from V and 7 bases from J, with 22 bases between. CDR3 size: 15 residues. Germline V CDR1 and CDR2: SGHAT, FQNNGV. Written as DNA, the CDR3 is TGTGCCAGCACCCTTACCACGGGGGGCGTGGGTGGCTACACCTTC. Residues: CASTLTTGGVGGYTF.

The rearrangement links TRBV28 to TRBJ1-6, with no clear D. Per germline, CDR1 MDHEN and CDR2 SYDVKM. Trimming took 6 bases from V and 8 from J, leaving 26 bases between them. This CDR3 has 18 residues. Here the CDR3 DNA reads TGTGCCAGCAGGGATCAGGTACTTCGGGGTCCCTTGGATTCACCCCTCCACTTT. Encoded protein: CASRDQVLRGPLDSPLHF.

There are a few counts of this clone. The rearrangement uses TRBV6-1 and TRBJ1-4; tentatively, D is TRBD1 (5 bases). Trimming shortened V by 3 bases and J by 7 bases, and 15 bases separated the two germline ends. Germline assignment: CDR1 MNHNS and CDR2 SASEGT. The CDR3 extends over 15 amino acids. This CDR3 is CASSDVLGEGEKLFF. CDR3 DNA: TGTGCCAGCAGTGATGTCCTAGGGGAAGGTGAAAAACTGTTTTTT.

This clone appeared once. The CDR3 DNA reads as TGTGCCAGCAGTGATTCAACAGGAGCCGATTCACCCCTCCACTTT. This encodes CASSDSTGADSPLHF. This rearrangement joins TRBV2 to TRBJ1-6; weak D call: TRBD1 (5 bases). Looked up from germline, CDR1 is SNHLY and CDR2 is FYNNEI. The CDR3 has 15 residues. Trimming shortened V by 3 bases and J by 8 bases, and 14 bases separated the two germline ends.

The CDR3 loop reads CASSLNGGTEAFF. The CDR3 nucleotides are TGTGCCAGCAGCTTAAACGGAGGCACTGAAGCTTTCTTT. V gene TRBV7-8 combines with J gene TRBJ1-1; no firm D call. The CDR3 sequence is 13 residues long. Germline V gene lookup returns CDR1 SGHVS and CDR2 FQNEAQ. V dropped 2 bases and J dropped 4 bases, with 8 bases sitting between them.

This chain links TRBV28 with TRBJ2-5; 8 nucleotides agree with TRBD1. This CDR3 comprises 15 residues. V lost 9 bases and J lost 2; bases outside the gene matches: 11. The germline V gene has CDR1 MDHEN and CDR2 SYDVKM. CDR3 bases: TGTGCCAGTATCCCGGCCCACAGGGGGCAAGAGACCCAGTACTTC. Translating it yields CASIPAHRGQETQYF.

The chain joins TRBV6-5 to TRBJ1-2, with D possibly matching TRBD1 (6 bases). V was clipped by 6 bases and J by 8 bases, with 13 bases between them. Germline V gene sequence: CDR1 MNHEY, CDR2 SVGAGI. The CDR3 length is 12 residues. The CDR3 spells CASSGGQFGYTF. The CDR3 coding sequence is TGTGCCAGCAGCGGTGGACAGTTCGGCTACACCTTC.

The chain joins TRBV27 to TRBJ2-7; D not resolved. The CDR3 sequence is 14 residues long. V was cut by 6 bases and J by 1 base, with 13 bases left in between. Looked up from germline, CDR1 is MNHEY and CDR2 is SMNVEV (reference sequence). Here the CDR3 DNA reads TGTGCCAGCAGGAACGTAGAGGTGTCCTACGAGCAGTACTTC. It encodes CASRNVEVSYEQYF.